Following are 2 T cell receptor beta chains from one sample sequenced in a study of response to subunit inactivated influenza vaccine. TCRdb re-analysed the RT-PCR reads in MiXCR, keeping a single row per CDR3 protein. The sample lists about 570,000 distinct CDR3 sequences, around 11% occurring once. These sequences were also reported in another study, on T cells expressing NK-cell markers. That source notes: In generating TCR beta cDNA, 5'RACE template switching with UMIs was used.

Material: PBMCs from blood, obtained on the day of vaccination. The receptors here all came from a man aged 50-60 years who received an inactivated influenza vaccine.

The table lists this clonotype with a few counts. The rearrangement uses TRBV7-9 and TRBJ1-1, with D maybe TRBD1 (6 bases). CDR3 length: 16 amino acids. Germline V gene lookup returns CDR1 SEHNR and CDR2 FQNEAQ (reference sequence). The germline V and J ends were trimmed by 1 base and 5 bases, with 17 bases remaining between them. CDR3 sequence: CASSLGVGGFGTEAFF. CDR3 bases: TGTGCCAGCAGCTTAGGAGTAGGGGGTTTCGGGACTGAAGCTTTCTTT.

J is TRBJ1-2 and V is TRBV6-1; 7 positions agree with TRBD1. The CDR3 sequence is 18 residues long. The ends lost 7 bases at V and 8 bases at J; junction bases unmatched: 25. Per germline, CDR1 MNHNS and CDR2 SASEGT. CDR3 sequence: CASTPSGTDYISQGGYTF. CDR3 bases: TGTGCCAGCACTCCCTCCGGGACAGACTACATTTCACAGGGAGGCTACACCTTC.